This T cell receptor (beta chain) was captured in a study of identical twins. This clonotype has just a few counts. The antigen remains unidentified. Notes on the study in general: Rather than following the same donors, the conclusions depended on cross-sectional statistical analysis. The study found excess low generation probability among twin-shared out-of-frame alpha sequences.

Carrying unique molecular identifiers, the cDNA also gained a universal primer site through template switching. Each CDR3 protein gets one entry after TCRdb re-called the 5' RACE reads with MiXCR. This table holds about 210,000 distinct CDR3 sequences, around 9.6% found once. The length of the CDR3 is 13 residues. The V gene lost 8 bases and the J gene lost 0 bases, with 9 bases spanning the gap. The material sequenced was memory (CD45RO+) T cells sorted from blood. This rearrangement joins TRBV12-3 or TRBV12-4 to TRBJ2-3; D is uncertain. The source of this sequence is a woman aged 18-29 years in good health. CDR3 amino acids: CASRPRSTDTQYF. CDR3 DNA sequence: TGTGCCAGCCGCCCGCGGAGCACAGATACGCAGTATTTT.